These 12 T cell receptor beta chains came from one sample sequenced in a study of blood T cell repertoires in COVID-19. TCRdb keeps only in-frame clones here, not all; method: immunoSEQ multiplex PCR. The data show around 100,000 clones, with 75% to 90% seen just once and 10% to 15% held by the top ten. Material for sequencing was peripheral blood. These receptors all come from a human donor in a cohort sampled during active COVID-19.

V gene TRBV4-2 combines with J gene TRBJ2-1; 10 nucleotides agree with TRBD2. Unmatched junction bases numbered 5, after V lost 5 bases and J lost 4 bases. The length of the CDR3 is 15 residues. Germline V gene sequence: CDR1 LGHNA, CDR2 YNFKEQ. CDR3 residues: CASSYSGGQYNEQFF. The CDR3 DNA sequence: TGTGCCAGCAGCTATAGCGGGGGGCAATACAATGAGCAGTTCTTC.

This chain connects TRBV15 to TRBJ2-4, with 7 bases fitting TRBD1. Germline assignment: CDR1 LNHNV and CDR2 YYDKDF (reference sequence). V shed 3 bases, J shed 8 bases, and the junction held 4 bases outside the gene matches. The CDR3 has 13 amino acids. CDR3 amino acids: CATSRGRGYIQYF. Here the CDR3 DNA reads TGTGCCACCAGCAGGGGCAGGGGGTACATTCAGTACTTC.

This chain links TRBV6-5 with TRBJ1-2; 9 nucleotides line up with TRBD1. Germline CDR1 MNHEY, CDR2 SVGAGI. The CDR3 runs 13 residues. With V trimmed by 6 bases and J by 4 bases, 3 bases remained unmatched. This CDR3 is CASRRQGVYGYTF. DNA for the CDR3: TGTGCCAGCAGAAGACAGGGGGTCTATGGCTACACCTTC.

The rearrangement joins TRBV27 to TRBJ1-2; D call uncertain. The CDR3 has 13 amino acids. V was trimmed by 6 bases and J by 0 bases, leaving 8 bases between them. CDR1 and CDR2 from the germline V gene are MNHEY and SMNVEV (reference sequence). In DNA form, the CDR3 reads TGTGCCAGCAGCCCGGGTCCTAACTATGGCTACACCTTC. Amino acid sequence: CASSPGPNYGYTF.

The V call is TRBV19, the J call TRBJ1-1, with 7 nucleotides matching TRBD1. CDR3 size: 12 residues. V lost 6 bases and J lost 10; bases outside the gene matches: 8. The germline gives CDR1 LNHDA, CDR2 SQIVND (reference sequence). CDR3: CASSPDRVIAFF. The CDR3 DNA follows: TGTGCCAGTAGCCCAGACAGGGTTATAGCTTTCTTT.

This sequence joins TRBV6-6 and TRBJ1-1; weak D call: TRBD1 (5 bases). Trimming took off 0 bases at V and 0 bases at J, with 8 bases between the two ends. This CDR3 has 15 residues. Germline CDR1 and CDR2: MNHNY and SVGAGI (reference sequence). The CDR3 loop reads CASSYSGGMNTEAFF. Here the CDR3 DNA reads TGTGCCAGCAGTTACTCGGGGGGTATGAACACTGAAGCTTTCTTT.

This clone was seen only once. V and J are TRBV2 and TRBJ1-4; maybe TRBD1 (5 bases). Between the trimmed V and J ends, which lost 1 base and 10 bases, there was a span of 16 bases. The CDR3 contains 15 residues. CDR1 is SNHLY, CDR2 FYNNEI, per germline. The CDR3 region has the DNA TGTGCCAGCAGTGAAGGGGGGAGGGGCTTTCGAAAACTGTTTTTT. Amino acids: CASSEGGRGFRKLFF. The entire variable domain, with the rest obtained from reference TRBV2 and TRBJ1-4, is as follows: EPEVTQTPSHQVTQMGQEVILRCVPISNHLYFYWYRQILGQKVEFLVSFYNNEISEKSEIFDDQFSVERPDGSNFTLKIRSTKLEDSAMYFCASSEGGRGFRKLFFGSGTQLSVL.

The V call is TRBV12-3 or TRBV12-4, the J call TRBJ1-2; no clear D. Trimming stripped 4 bases from V and 4 bases from J, with 4 bases between. There are 11 residues in the CDR3. This chain's CDR3 is CASSSFYGYTF. CDR3 DNA: TGTGCCAGCAGTTCCTTCTATGGCTACACCTTC.

CDR3 sequence: CASSLGTGGSFEQYF. The CDR3 bases are TGTGCCAGCAGCTTAGGGACAGGGGGCAGTTTCGAGCAGTACTTC. J is TRBJ2-7 and V is TRBV7-7; 11 positions agree with TRBD1. Germline CDR1 and CDR2: SSHAT and FNYEAQ (reference sequence). CDR3 size: 15 residues. J was trimmed by 6 bases and V by 1 base; bases with no gene match: 5.

The chain is built from TRBV4-1 and TRBJ1-1; maybe TRBD1 (5 bases). Germline V gene sequence: CDR1 MGHRA, CDR2 YSYEKL. There are 15 residues in the CDR3. V lost 0 bases, J lost 2 bases, and 10 bases lay in between. The CDR3: CASSQEGQPNTEAFF. The CDR3 region has the DNA TGCGCCAGCAGCCAAGAGGGGCAGCCCAACACTGAAGCTTTCTTT.

The chain joins TRBV2 to TRBJ1-1; no definite D call. CDR1 is SNHLY, CDR2 FYNNEI, per germline. The CDR3 sequence is 14 residues long. V lost 6 bases and J lost 1, with 12 bases in between. CDR3 sequence (DNA): TGTGCCAGCAGCCCTACAGTGACGAACACTGAAGCTTTCTTT. Translation gives CASSPTVTNTEAFF.

The sample holds a few counts of this clone. The V gene is TRBV29-1, the J gene TRBJ1-1, with D perhaps matching TRBD1 (5 bases). This CDR3 comprises 11 residues. V was shortened by 7 bases and J by 11 bases, with 17 bases between the two germline ends. Germline lookup yields CDR1 SQVTM and CDR2 ANQGSEA. As DNA, the CDR3 is TGCAGCGCAACCCCAGGGATATTGGCTTTCTTT. Protein product: CSATPGILAFF.